This entry lists 19 T cell receptor beta chains sequenced from one sample in a study of CD8+CD57+ T cells in acquired aplastic anemia. Genomic DNA constituted the template upon which TCR beta VDJ and CDR3 profiling was performed. A single record per CDR3 protein comes from TCRdb applying MiXCR to the reads. This sample carries 62,000 or so distinct CDR3 sequences, approximately 51% of them seen once, and the ten largest clones take about 8%. What was sequenced was sorted CD4+, CD8+, or CD8+CD57+ T cells (not recorded which) from PBMCs. These receptors were obtained from a human donor in good health, serving as a control.

In this sample, this clonotype turned up many times. The chain combines TRBV27 with TRBJ1-2, with no clear D. From germline, CDR1 is MNHEY and CDR2 SMNVEV (reference sequence). The CDR3 consists of 14 residues. The V end was cut by 5 bases, the J end by 2 bases, with 12 bases between. The CDR3 loop is CASSPLAKNYGYTF. CDR3 coding DNA: TGTGCCAGCAGTCCGCTAGCAAAAAACTATGGCTACACCTTC.

In this sample, this clonotype turned up many times. This rearrangement joins TRBV3-1 to TRBJ1-2; 10 nucleotides line up with TRBD1. Per the germline V gene, CDR1 is LGHDT and CDR2 is YNNKEL (reference sequence). With 4 bases clipped from V and 6 bases from J, the junction kept 11 bases outside the gene matches. The CDR3 is made up of 16 amino acids. The CDR3 DNA reads as TGTGCCAGCAGCCGCGTATCGGACAGGGGGGCGCATGGCTACACCTTC. Translating gives CASSRVSDRGAHGYTF.

As for this clonotype: Without the conserved terminal phenylalanine or tryptophan, this CDR3 likely stems from a read error. V is TRBV5-4 and J is TRBJ2-5; D uncertain. V was clipped by 4 bases and J by 0 bases, with 4 bases between them. The germline CDR1 and CDR2 sequences are SGHNT and YYREEE (reference sequence). The CDR3 contains 12 residues. The CDR3 nucleotides are TGTGCCAGCAGCGACTACCAAGAGACCCAGTACCTC. It yields the protein CASSDYQETQYL.

On this clonotype: Without the conserved terminal phenylalanine or tryptophan, this CDR3 likely stems from a read error. The CDR3 loop is CASSQDPRGGYTEAFI. CDR3 in DNA: TGCGCCAGCAGCCAAGATCCACGGGGGGGATACACTGAAGCTTTCATT. The J gene is TRBJ1-1, the V gene TRBV4-1, with D perhaps TRBD1 (5 bases). This CDR3 region has 16 residues. Germline assignment: CDR1 MGHRA and CDR2 YSYEKL. V gave up 0 bases and J gave up 3 bases, with 14 bases separating them.

The genes are TRBV15 and TRBJ2-3; 9 positions agree with TRBD2. Trimming took 3 bases from V and 6 from J; bases not matched to a gene: 13. The germline V gene has CDR1 LNHNV and CDR2 YYDKDF (reference sequence). CDR3 length: 17 residues. The CDR3 nucleotides read TGTGCCACCAGCAGCTTAGTGCTAGCGGGGTTTGGGGATACGCAGTATTTT. Protein sequence: CATSSLVLAGFGDTQYF.

Concerning this clonotype: The junction departs from germline at one end; a sequencing error may be responsible. The CDR3 loop is CASSPGTTYNSPLHF. For the CDR3, the DNA is TGTGCCAGCAGTCCCGGGACAACCTATAATTCACCCCTCCACTTT. The chain combines TRBV10-3 with TRBJ1-6; TRBD1 is a possible D gene (6 bases). The V gene's germline CDR1 is ENHRY and CDR2 SYGVKD. The CDR3 contains 15 residues.

This sequence joins TRBV7-8 and TRBJ2-1; 8 nucleotides match TRBD2. J lost 5 bases, V lost 4 bases, and 1 base had no gene match. The CDR3 loop spans 13 amino acids. Germline V CDR1 and CDR2: SGHVS, FQNEAQ. The CDR3 nucleotides are TGTGCCAGCAGCTCCGGGGGGGACAATGAGCAGTTCTTC. This codes for CASSSGGDNEQFF.

The chain joins TRBV29-1 to TRBJ2-1, with D perhaps matching TRBD2 (5 bases). This CDR3 has 14 amino acids. Germline CDR1 reads SQVTM; CDR2 reads ANQGSEA. V lost 6 bases and J 7 bases, leaving 19 bases between the germline ends. CDR3 sequence (DNA): TGCAGCGTAGGAAGCGGAGGTACGTGGAATGAGCAGTTCTTC. Its protein is CSVGSGGTWNEQFF.

CDR3 amino acids: CASSEETSGETQYF. CDR3 nucleotides: TGTGCCAGCAGTGAAGAGACTAGCGGCGAGACCCAGTACTTC. The chain combines TRBV6-1 with TRBJ2-5, with 9 bases identical to TRBD2. With 1 base clipped from V and 5 bases from J, the junction kept 2 bases outside the gene matches. Germline assignment: CDR1 MNHNS and CDR2 SASEGT. The CDR3 loop spans 14 amino acids.

The V gene is TRBV25-1, the J gene TRBJ2-7, with 12 bases identical to TRBD1. This CDR3 has 15 amino acids. CDR1 and CDR2 (germline): MGHDK, SYGVNS. After removal of 8 bases from V and 2 bases from J, the junction contained 7 bases not matched to a gene. In DNA, the CDR3 is TGTGCCAGCCTAGAGTGGGACAGGGGGCCCTACGAGCAGTACTTC. Translation gives CASLEWDRGPYEQYF.

The chain has TRBV10-3 and TRBJ2-5, with D possibly TRBD1 on 5 matching bases. Germline V lookup: CDR1 ENHRY, CDR2 SYGVKD. The CDR3 loop spans 12 amino acids. V was shortened by 3 bases and J by 6 bases, with 8 bases between the two germline ends. The CDR3 here is CAISESGQTQYF. In nucleotides, the CDR3 is TGTGCCATCAGTGAATCAGGGCAGACCCAGTACTTC.

This chain joins TRBV4-1 and TRBJ2-3; TRBD2 aligns across 7 bases. The V gene end was trimmed by 2 bases and the J gene end by 8 bases; junction bases not matched to a gene: 13. Germline V gene sequence: CDR1 MGHRA, CDR2 YSYEKL. This CDR3 is built from 16 residues. The CDR3: CASSQQSGTGGSTQYF. In nucleotides, the CDR3 is TGCGCCAGCAGCCAACAGAGCGGGACTGGAGGAAGTACGCAGTATTTT.

As regards this clonotype: A read error is possible here, since a much larger clone lies one base away. V gene TRBV5-4 combines with J gene TRBJ2-1; 15 bases match TRBD2. Germline loops: CDR1 SGHNT, CDR2 YYREEE (reference sequence). The CDR3 totals 16 residues. V gave up 3 bases and J gave up 8 bases; unmatched junction bases: 6. In DNA form, the CDR3 reads TGTGCCAGCAGCTCCGGGACTAGCGGGAGGCACGATGAGCAGTTCTTC. Its protein product is CASSSGTSGRHDEQFF.

This chain connects TRBV19 to TRBJ2-3; 9 positions agree with TRBD2. The J segment lost 4 bases and the V segment lost 5 bases, leaving 7 bases of the junction unmatched. This CDR3 has 15 amino acids. CDR1 and CDR2 from the germline V gene are LNHDA and SQIVND (reference sequence). CDR3 DNA: TGTGCCAGTAGTGGTTCGGGCGGGGGGGCAGATACGCAGTATTTT. It is translated as CASSGSGGGADTQYF.

This clonotype was detected many times. The chain couples TRBV9 to TRBJ2-1, with 10 bases lining up with TRBD2. The CDR3 contains 15 residues. V trimming: 4 bases; J trimming: 6 bases; junction bases outside the gene matches: 7. Germline V gives CDR1 SGDLS, CDR2 YYNGEE. The CDR3: CASSTLAGEVNEQFF. CDR3 bases: TGTGCCAGCAGCACCCTAGCGGGGGAGGTCAATGAGCAGTTCTTC.

V and J are TRBV20-1 and TRBJ2-3; D possibly uses TRBD1 or TRBD2 (5 bases each). Trimming took 1 base from V and 6 from J, leaving 14 bases between them. Germline lookup yields CDR1 DFQATT and CDR2 SNEGSKA (reference sequence). The CDR3 is 14 amino acids. CDR3 amino acids: CSARVGGLTDTQYF. In DNA, the CDR3 is TGCAGTGCTAGAGTTGGGGGTTTAACGGATACGCAGTATTTT.

The chain couples TRBV10-3 to TRBJ2-2; D unresolved. This CDR3 has 15 amino acids. Deletions cut 0 bases from V and 6 bases from J, with 11 bases between. CDR1 and CDR2 (germline): ENHRY, SYGVKD. CDR3 nucleotide sequence: TGTGCCATCAGTGAGTCGACCGCCGGGTCCGGGGAGCTGTTTTTT. This codes for CAISESTAGSGELFF.

This clonotype came up many times. V is TRBV6-1 and J is TRBJ2-1; maybe TRBD2 (6 bases). Trimming stripped 8 bases from V and 4 bases from J, with 21 bases between. The germline V gene has CDR1 MNHNS and CDR2 SASEGT. The CDR3 has 16 residues. The CDR3: CASRGSLAIKYNEQFF. The CDR3 DNA reads as TGTGCCAGCCGAGGGTCCCTAGCGATTAAGTACAATGAGCAGTTCTTC.

In its sample, this clonotype was seen many times. The CDR3 protein is CASSHTRDSYNEQFF. The CDR3 DNA sequence: TGTGCCAGCAGCCATACGCGGGACTCCTACAATGAGCAGTTCTTC. The chain joins TRBV7-9 to TRBJ2-1; possibly TRBD2 for D (6 bases). Germline V gives CDR1 SEHNR, CDR2 FQNEAQ (reference sequence). V was shortened by 5 bases and J by 0 bases, with 11 bases between the two germline ends. The CDR3 extends over 15 amino acids. Complete variable domain (other parts from reference TRBV7-9 and TRBJ2-1): DTGVSQNPRHKITKRGQNVTFRCDPISEHNRLYWYRQTLGQGPEFLTYFQNEAQLEKSRLLSDRFSAERPKGSFSTLEIQRTEQGDSAMYLCASSHTRDSYNEQFFGPGTRLTVL.